Sequencing of this T cell receptor beta chain was carried out in a study of shared clonotypes between healthy human individuals. About the study: Every donor yielded three CD4 naive, three CD4 memory, two CD8 naive and one CD8 memory plate. General observations from the study: Clonotype sharing across several donors was observed for approximately 5% of naive CD4 clonotypes.

This clone was found once. The antigen is not known. The assay was immunoSEQ multiplex PCR, and TCRdb's table has in-frame clones only and misses some. The sample holds 2 million to 2.5 million clones; over 90% are singletons and the top ten take 0.39%. The trim removed 0 bases at V and 1 base at J, leaving 1 base unmatched. Germline V CDR1 and CDR2: MNHEY, SMNVEV (reference sequence). The length of the CDR3 is 15 residues. Those who donated were healthy HIV-negative adults, with no recent acute infections or vaccinations reported. The sample was naive CD4+ T cells from PBMCs. The subset here: CD45RA+ positively selected. The chain links TRBV27 to TRBJ2-7, with TRBD2 identical over 9 bases. This sequence originates from a man between 18 and 35 years old in good health. Some clones in this sample may be carry-over from other donors' samples. CDR3 sequence (DNA): TGTGCCAGCAGTTTATCGGCGGGAGGGTCCTACGAGCAGTACTTC. It codes for CASSLSAGGSYEQYF.